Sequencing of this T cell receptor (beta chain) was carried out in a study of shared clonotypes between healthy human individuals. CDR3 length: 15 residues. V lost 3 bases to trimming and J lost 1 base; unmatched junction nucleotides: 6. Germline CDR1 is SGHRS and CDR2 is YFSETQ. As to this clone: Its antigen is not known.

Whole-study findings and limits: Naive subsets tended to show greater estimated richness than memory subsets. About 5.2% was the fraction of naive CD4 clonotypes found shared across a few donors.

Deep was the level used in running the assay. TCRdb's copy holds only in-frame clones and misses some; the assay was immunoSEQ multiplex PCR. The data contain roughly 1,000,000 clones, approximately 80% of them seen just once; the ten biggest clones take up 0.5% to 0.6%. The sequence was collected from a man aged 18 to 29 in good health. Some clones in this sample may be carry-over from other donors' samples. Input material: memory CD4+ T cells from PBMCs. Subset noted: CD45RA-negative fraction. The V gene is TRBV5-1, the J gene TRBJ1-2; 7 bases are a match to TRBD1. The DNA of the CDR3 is TGCGCCAGCAGCTCGGGGGACAGCCGTAACTATGGCTACACCTTC. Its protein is CASSSGDSRNYGYTF.